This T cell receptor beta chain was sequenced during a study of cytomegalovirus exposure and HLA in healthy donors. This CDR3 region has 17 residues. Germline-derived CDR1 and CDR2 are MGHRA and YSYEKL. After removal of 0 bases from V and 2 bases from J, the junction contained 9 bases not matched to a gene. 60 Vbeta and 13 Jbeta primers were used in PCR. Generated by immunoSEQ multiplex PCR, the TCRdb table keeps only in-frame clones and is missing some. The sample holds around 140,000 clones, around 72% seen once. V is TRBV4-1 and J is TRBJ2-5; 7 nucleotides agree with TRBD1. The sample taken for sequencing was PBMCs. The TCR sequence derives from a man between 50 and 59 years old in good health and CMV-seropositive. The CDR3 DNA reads TGCGCCAGCAGCCAAGAGCCCACAGGGGCGTGGCAAGAGACCCAGTACTTC. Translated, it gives CASSQEPTGAWQETQYF.